This T cell receptor (beta chain) was documented in a study of blood T cell repertoires in COVID-19. Background on the study: Samples taken during acute and convalescent COVID-19 were collected in the United States, Italy and Spain.

Germline CDR1 and CDR2: ENHRY and SYGVKD. CDR3 size: 15 residues. The V end lost 5 bases, the J end lost 6 bases, and 19 bases lay between the germline ends. Under the authors' procedure: The authors estimated nucleated cell counts from reference gene primer amplification. Some clones are missing from TCRdb's copy, which holds only in-frame ones; the method was immunoSEQ multiplex PCR. The DNA gave D and trimming, while V, J and clone size come from that table. The sample lists around 170,000 clones; around three quarters were seen once. Sequenced material: peripheral blood. The TCR originated in a man in his 70s with active or convalescent COVID-19. V and J are TRBV10-3 and TRBJ1-1; possible D gene TRBD1, 5 bases. This CDR3 is CAISPFGGEYSEAFF. CDR3 nucleotides: TGTGCCATCAGTCCTTTCGGGGGAGAATACTCTGAAGCTTTCTTT.